This T cell receptor beta chain was captured in a study of early T cells in non-severe SARS-CoV-2 infection. The overall study: Whole-blood bulk RNA, unsorted, was sequenced, and chains were unpaired. Study outcomes and limitations: Sequences matched to VDJdb favored anti-spike CD8 responses, while private and CD4 specificities were missed.

Unique molecular identifiers were added to individual cDNA molecules. TCRdb used MiXCR to reprocess the 5' RACE reads, holding one entry per CDR3 protein. The top ten clones hold less than 25% of a sample with under 60,000 distinct CDR3 sequences, 7% to 10% of them seen once. The V gene lost 3 bases and the J gene lost 2 bases, with 2 bases spanning the gap. CDR1 is SNHLY, CDR2 FYNNEI, per germline. The CDR3 length is 12 residues. There are a few counts of this clonotype. Antigen: not known. The specimen sequenced was whole blood. V and J are TRBV2 and TRBJ1-3; D is undetermined. This sequence was found in an adult who was a healthcare worker with PCR-confirmed SARS-CoV-2 infection or an uninfected control (not recorded which). The CDR3, as DNA: TGTGCCAGCAGTGAGGCTGGAAACACCATATATTTT. Translated: CASSEAGNTIYF.